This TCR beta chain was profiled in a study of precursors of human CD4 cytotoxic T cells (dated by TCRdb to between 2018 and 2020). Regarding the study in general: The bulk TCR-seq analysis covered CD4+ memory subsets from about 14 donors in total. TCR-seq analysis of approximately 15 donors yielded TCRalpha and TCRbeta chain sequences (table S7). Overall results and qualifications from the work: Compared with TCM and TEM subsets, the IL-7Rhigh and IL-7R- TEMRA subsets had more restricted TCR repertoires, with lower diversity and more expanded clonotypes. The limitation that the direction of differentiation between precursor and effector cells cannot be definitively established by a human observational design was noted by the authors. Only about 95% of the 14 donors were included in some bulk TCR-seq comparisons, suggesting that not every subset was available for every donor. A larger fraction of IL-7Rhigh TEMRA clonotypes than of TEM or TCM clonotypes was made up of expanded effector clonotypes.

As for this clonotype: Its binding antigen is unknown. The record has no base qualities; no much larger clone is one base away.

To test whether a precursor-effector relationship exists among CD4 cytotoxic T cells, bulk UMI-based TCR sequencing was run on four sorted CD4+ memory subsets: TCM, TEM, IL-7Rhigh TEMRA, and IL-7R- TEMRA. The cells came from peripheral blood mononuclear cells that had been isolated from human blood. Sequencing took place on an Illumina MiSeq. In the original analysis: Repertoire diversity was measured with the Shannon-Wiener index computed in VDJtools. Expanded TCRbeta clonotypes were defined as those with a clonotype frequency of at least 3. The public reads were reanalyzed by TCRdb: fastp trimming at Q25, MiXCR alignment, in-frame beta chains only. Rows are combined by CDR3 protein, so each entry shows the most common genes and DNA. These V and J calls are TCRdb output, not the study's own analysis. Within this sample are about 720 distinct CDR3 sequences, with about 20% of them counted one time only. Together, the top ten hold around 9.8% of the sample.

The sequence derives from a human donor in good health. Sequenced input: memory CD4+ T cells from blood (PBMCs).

The CDR3: CASSLWWESNTGELFF. The sequenced DNA is TGCGCCAGCAGTCTTTGGTGGGAATCGAACACCGGGGAGCTGTTTTTT. The rearrangement combines TRBV4-1 with TRBJ2-2; no D gene is confidently identified. The germline ends are 14 bases apart after V is trimmed by 6 bases and J by 0 bases. CDR1 and CDR2 were assigned from the germline V gene as MGHRA and YSYEKL. The CDR3 holds 16 amino acids from the cysteine to the phenylalanine. The kept DNA is CDR3 alone, 48 bases in frame from the first base.